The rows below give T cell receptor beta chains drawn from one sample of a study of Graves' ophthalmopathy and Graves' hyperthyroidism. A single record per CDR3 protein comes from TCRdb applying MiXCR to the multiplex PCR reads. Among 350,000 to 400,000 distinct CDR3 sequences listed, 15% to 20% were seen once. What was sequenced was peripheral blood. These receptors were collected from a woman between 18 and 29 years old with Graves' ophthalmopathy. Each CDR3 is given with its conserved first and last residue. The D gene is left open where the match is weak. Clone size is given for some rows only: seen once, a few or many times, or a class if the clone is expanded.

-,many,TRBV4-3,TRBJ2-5,TGCGCCAGCAGCCAAGGAAGAGGGAGGGAGACCCAGTACTTC,CASSQGRGRETQYF
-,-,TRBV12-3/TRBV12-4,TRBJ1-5,TGTGCCAGCAGCAAAGCATCCGGTCAGCCCCAGCATTTT,CASSKASGQPQHF
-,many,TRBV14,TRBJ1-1,TGTGCCAGCAGCCAAGAGTGGAACACTGAAGCTTTCTTT,CASSQEWNTEAFF
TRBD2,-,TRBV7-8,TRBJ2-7,TGTGCCAGCAGCTTTCGACTAGCGGGAGCCGACGAGCAGTACTTC,CASSFRLAGADEQYF
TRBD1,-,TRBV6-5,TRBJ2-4,TGTGCCAGCAGTTACTCGAGACAGGGGATTCAGTACTTC,CASSYSRQGIQYF
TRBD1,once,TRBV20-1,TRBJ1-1,TGCAGTGCTAGACAGGGGGCAATGAACACTGAAGCTTTCTTT,CSARQGAMNTEAFF
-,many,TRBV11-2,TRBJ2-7,TGTGTCAGCAGCCTCAGCCCCCTTTGGCGGGGGCGCTCCTACGAGCAGTACTTC,CVSSLSPLWRGRSYEQYF
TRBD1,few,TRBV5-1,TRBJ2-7,TGCGCCAGCAGCTTGGGGGGGGACAGGCCGTACTTC,CASSLGGDRPYF
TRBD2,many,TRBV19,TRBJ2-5,TGTGCCAGTCAACTAGCGGGAGTAGGCGAGACCCAGTACTTC,CASQLAGVGETQYF
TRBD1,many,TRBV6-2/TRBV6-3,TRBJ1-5,TGTGCCAGCAGTTACCCGACAGGGCTTGACAATCAGCCCCAGCATTTT,CASSYPTGLDNQPQHF
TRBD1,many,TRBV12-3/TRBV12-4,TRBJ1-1,TGTGCCAGTGGGGACAGACCGAACACTGAAGCTTTCTTT,CASGDRPNTEAFF
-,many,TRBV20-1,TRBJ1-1,TGCAGTGCTAATCCAGGTCACACTGAAGCTTTCTTT,CSANPGHTEAFF
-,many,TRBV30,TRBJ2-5,TGTGCCTGGAGTGTAGAGAACGGCCGAGTCGAACAAGAGACCCAGTACTTC,CAWSVENGRVEQETQYF
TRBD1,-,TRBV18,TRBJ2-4,TGTGCCAGCTCACCAGGGACAGGGGACCAAAACATTCAGTACTTC,CASSPGTGDQNIQYF
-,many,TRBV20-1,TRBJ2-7,TGCAGTGCTACGAGGGACAAGGCCTACGAGCAGTACTTC,CSATRDKAYEQYF
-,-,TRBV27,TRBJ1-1,TGTGCCAGCAGTGCCGGGACGTCGCGGGAAGCTTTCTTT,CASSAGTSREAFF
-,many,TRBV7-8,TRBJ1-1,TGTGCCAGCAGCTTAGCGCTTAACACTTTAAACACTGAAGCTTTCTTT,CASSLALNTLNTEAFF
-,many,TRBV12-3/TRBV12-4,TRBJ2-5,TGTGCCAGCAGTTTACGGAGTCCCCAAGAGACCCAGTACTTC,CASSLRSPQETQYF
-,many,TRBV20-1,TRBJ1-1,TGCAGTGCTGGGACTCGGGCTACGGGTGCTTTCTTT,CSAGTRATGAFF
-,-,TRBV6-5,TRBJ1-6,TGTGCCAGCAGTTACTCAGGGACTTATTCACCCCTCCACTTT,CASSYSGTYSPLHF
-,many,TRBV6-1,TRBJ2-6,TGTGCCAGCAGTGAAGTTCAGGGCCTGGGCTCTGGGGCCAACGTCCTGACTTTC,CASSEVQGLGSGANVLTF
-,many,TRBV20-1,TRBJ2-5,TGCAGTGCTAATACTAGGGGGGAGACCCAGTACTTC,CSANTRGETQYF
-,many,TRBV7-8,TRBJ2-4,TGTGCCAGCAGCAAGGGAGCCAAAAACATTCAGTACTTC,CASSKGAKNIQYF
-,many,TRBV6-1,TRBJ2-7,TGTGCCAGCAGAACCGGGACCGCCAGCTCCTACGAGCAGTACTTC,CASRTGTASSYEQYF
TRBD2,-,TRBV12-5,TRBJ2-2,TGTGCTAGTGGTTTGATAGGACTAGCGGGAGAGAGGGAGCTGTTTTTT,CASGLIGLAGERELFF
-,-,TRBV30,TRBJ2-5,TGTGCCTGGACCCCGGGGGTGGGGGTGAGACAAGAGACCCAGTACTTC,CAWTPGVGVRQETQYF
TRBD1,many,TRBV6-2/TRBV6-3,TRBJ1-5,TGTGCCAGCAGTTCTCATCAGGACAGGGGGGATTATAGCAATCAGCCCCAGCATTTT,CASSSHQDRGDYSNQPQHF
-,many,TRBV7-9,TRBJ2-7,TGTGCCAGCAGCCACAGGACAGAGACCTACGAGCAGTACTTC,CASSHRTETYEQYF
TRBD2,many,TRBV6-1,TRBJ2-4,TGTGCCAGCAGTGAAGGACTAGCCGGTAAAAACATTCAGTACTTC,CASSEGLAGKNIQYF
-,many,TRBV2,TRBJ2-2,TGTGCCAGCAGTGGTAGGATTAGGAGCACCGGGGAGCTGTTTTTT,CASSGRIRSTGELFF
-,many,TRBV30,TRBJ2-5,TGTGCCTGGAGTGTACTGGGGAGGACTCAAGAGACCCAGTACTTC,CAWSVLGRTQETQYF
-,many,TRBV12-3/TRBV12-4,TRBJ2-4,TGTGCCAGCAGCCGTGCAGTGGGGGGACTGATGAACATTCAGTACTTC,CASSRAVGGLMNIQYF
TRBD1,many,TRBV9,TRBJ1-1,TGTGCCAGCAGCGCAGGGGGCGCGGTGAACACTGAAGCTTTCTTT,CASSAGGAVNTEAFF
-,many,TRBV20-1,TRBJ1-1,TGCAGTGCTAGGTTGATCGAGGGGCCCCGATGGTGGGAAGCTTTCTTT,CSARLIEGPRWWEAFF
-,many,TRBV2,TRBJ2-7,TGTGCCAGCGGCCAGAGTGCCTACGAGCAGTACTTC,CASGQSAYEQYF
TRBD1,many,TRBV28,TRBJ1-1,TGTGCCAGCAGTCCACAGGGGTGGTTTACTGAAGCTTTCTTT,CASSPQGWFTEAFF
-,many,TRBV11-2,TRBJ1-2,TGTGCCAGCAGCCGGATCCCCCGGTCCGGCTATGGCTACACCTTC,CASSRIPRSGYGYTF
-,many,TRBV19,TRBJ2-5,TGTGCCAGTAGTATAGATCACCAGGAATGGGAAACCCAGTACTTC,CASSIDHQEWETQYF
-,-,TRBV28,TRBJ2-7,TGTGCCAGCAGCCTCGGGCTCCTTTACGAGCAGTACTTC,CASSLGLLYEQYF
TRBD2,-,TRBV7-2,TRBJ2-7,TGTGCCAGCAGTTTTAAAGCGGGGGGAAGTGGCGAGCAGTACTTC,CASSFKAGGSGEQYF
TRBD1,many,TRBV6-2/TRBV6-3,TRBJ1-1,TGTGCCAGCAGTTGCCGGGACAGGGTTTGGACTGAAGCTTTCTTT,CASSCRDRVWTEAFF
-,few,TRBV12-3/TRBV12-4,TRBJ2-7,TGTGCCAGCAGTCCCCTGAGGGGTAGCCACGAGCAGTACTTC,CASSPLRGSHEQYF